This TCR beta chain was captured by sequencing in a study of monozygotic twins with inflammatory bowel disease (dated by TCRdb to between 2019 and 2020). A note on the overall study: A total of 28 monozygotic twin pairs were included in the full study, comprising nine German pairs (four IBD-concordant, five IBD-discordant) and 19 IBD-discordant Danish pairs. Disease-associated traits were sought mainly through comparisons between IBD patients and their genetically identical healthy co-twins within discordant pairs. Each individual had, on average, about 151 000 unique TCRalpha sequences and 181 000 unique TCRbeta sequences available for analysis.

The germline V gene (reference sequence) yields SEHNR for CDR1 and FQNEAQ for CDR2. From cysteine to phenylalanine, the CDR3 is 12 amino acids long. No DNA is listed. From each donor, a roughly 2.6 ml peripheral blood sample was collected into PAXgene tubes and stored at -80 degrees C. Without T cell sorting, total RNA was isolated from whole blood using the PAXgene blood miRNA kit on an automated QIAcube. Peripheral blood from monozygotic twin pairs concordant or discordant for inflammatory bowel disease was subjected to deep TCRalpha and TCRbeta repertoire profiling with unique molecular barcoding. For every twin pair, smoking habits were documented, and each individual was categorised as a current, former or never smoker. On the study overall, not on this receptor specifically: The results gave no support for a single strong signal or clonotype linked to IBD. Distinction between different T cell subtypes could not be achieved in the analysis. IBD patients had lower TCRbeta repertoire diversity, measured by the inverse Simpson index, than their healthy co-twins. Repertoire similarity did not differ between concordant and discordant twins, which could be due to limited statistical power. IBD patients shared fewer clonotypes with other individuals than healthy twins did, most markedly in patients showing signs of disease activity. Because patients received different immunosuppressive treatments, the repertoires may have picked up extra background noise and variability between individuals.

As to this clonotype: It lacks a known antigen.

The library was made by 5' RACE. Preparation of each TCR library used approximately 3,500 ng of total RNA. For each sample, cDNA synthesis was carried out in eight separate reactions using SMARTScribe reverse transcriptase. Unique molecular identifiers containing a 6-nucleotide sample barcode were introduced through template switching during cDNA synthesis. TCRalpha and TCRbeta cDNA was amplified by two nested PCRs of roughly 16 and 10 cycles, with bead purification after each PCR. Before amplification, the cDNA was both treated with uracil DNA-glycosylase and purified with the QIAquick PCR purification kit. The second PCR added Illumina TruSeq-compatible adapters along with sample-specific barcodes. TapeStation and Qubit were used to check library quality and concentration, and about 5.2 ng of each library went into the pool. Pooled libraries were sequenced on an Illumina HiSeq2500 single-index Rapid Run with 2 x 100 bp reads and custom sequencing primers. Per the original workflow: MiGEC version 1.2.6 was used for UMI-based consensus assembly to correct PCR and sequencing errors. MiXCR version 2.1.1 handled V(D)J alignment, clonotype assembly and CDR3 extraction. To normalise gene usage, clonotype sharing and MAIT/NKT TCR abundance, the top 1000, 10 000 and 20 000 clonotypes in each sample were analysed. Diversity was computed as the inverse Simpson index with the vegan R package after downsampling to 27 000 UMIs. Paired Mann-Whitney U tests on discordant twin pairs were used, with Benjamini-Hochberg multiple-testing correction. After reprocessing by TCRdb, each CDR3 protein sequence is one entry, and no DNA is given. Here the V and J calls rest on TCRdb's processing, not on the authors' analysis. Per the sample table, the count is 200,000 to 250,000 distinct CDR3 sequences. Around 1.5% of the sample belongs to the ten largest clones.

Recombination connected TRBV7-9 to TRBJ2-7; absent DNA, TCRdb's TRBD2 call cannot be checked. The sequence derives from a human donor with ulcerative colitis or Crohn's disease, or a healthy co-twin of an affected twin (not recorded which). The sample comprised blood. The CDR3 region has the sequence CASSFGLFEQYF.